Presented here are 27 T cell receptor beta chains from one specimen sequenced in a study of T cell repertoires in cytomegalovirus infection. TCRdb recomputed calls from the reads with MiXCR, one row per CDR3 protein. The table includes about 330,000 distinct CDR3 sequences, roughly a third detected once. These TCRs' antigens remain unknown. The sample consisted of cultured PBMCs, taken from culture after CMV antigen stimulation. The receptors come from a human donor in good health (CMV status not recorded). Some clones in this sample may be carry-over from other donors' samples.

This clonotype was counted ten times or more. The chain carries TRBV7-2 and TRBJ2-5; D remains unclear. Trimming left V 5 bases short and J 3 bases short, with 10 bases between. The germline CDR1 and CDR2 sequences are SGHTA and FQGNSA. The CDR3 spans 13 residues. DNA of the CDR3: TGTGCCAGCAGCCTCCAGAAGAAAGAGACCCAGTACTTC. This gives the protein CASSLQKKETQYF.

DNA for the CDR3: TGTGCCAGCAGTGCGACTAGCGGGAGCTCCTACGAGCAGTACGTC. Translating gives CASSATSGSSYEQYV. The chain joins TRBV6-6 to TRBJ2-7; 12 bases are shared with TRBD2. This CDR3 spans 15 amino acids. Germline V gene data show CDR1 as MNHNY and CDR2 as SVGAGI (reference sequence). V was clipped by 5 bases and J by 0 bases; unmatched bases: 2.

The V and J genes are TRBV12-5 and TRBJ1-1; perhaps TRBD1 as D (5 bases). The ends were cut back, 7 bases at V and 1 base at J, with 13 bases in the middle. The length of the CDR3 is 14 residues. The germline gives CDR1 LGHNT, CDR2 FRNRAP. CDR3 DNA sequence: TGTGCTAGTGCTCCTGACAGACAGAACACTGAAGCTTTCTTT. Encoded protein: CASAPDRQNTEAFF.

In DNA, the CDR3 is TGTGCCAGCTCACCAGCCGATAGCAATCAGCCCCAGCATTTT. Translation gives CASSPADSNQPQHF. The chain is built from TRBV18 and TRBJ1-5; D uncertain. Germline-derived CDR1 and CDR2 are KGHSH and LQKENI. Deletions cut 2 bases from V and 0 bases from J, with 5 bases between. CDR3 length equals 14 residues.

The CDR3 reads CASSANPGTSYNEQFF. The CDR3 DNA is TGTGCCAGCAGCGCCAATCCGGGTACCTCCTACAATGAGCAGTTCTTC. This sequence joins TRBV6-6 and TRBJ2-1; no firm D call. From germline, CDR1 is MNHNY and CDR2 SVGAGI (reference sequence). The V gene lost 6 bases and the J gene lost 0 bases, with 15 bases spanning the gap. This CDR3 region has 16 residues.

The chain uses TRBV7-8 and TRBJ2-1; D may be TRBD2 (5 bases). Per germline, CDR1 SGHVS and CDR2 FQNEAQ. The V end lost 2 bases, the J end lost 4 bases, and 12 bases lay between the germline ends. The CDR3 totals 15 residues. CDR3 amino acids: CASSLRTDPYNEQFF. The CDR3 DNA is TGTGCCAGCAGCTTACGGACTGACCCATACAATGAGCAGTTCTTC.

CDR3 coding DNA: TGTGCCAGCAGGCCAGCCAACTACGAGCAGTACTTC. Translated, it gives CASRPANYEQYF. V and J are TRBV6-2 or TRBV6-3 and TRBJ2-7, with D hard to call. This CDR3 is 12 amino acids long. Germline-derived CDR1 and CDR2 are MNHEY and SVGEGT. The V and J ends lost 6 bases and 3 bases respectively, with 9 bases between them.

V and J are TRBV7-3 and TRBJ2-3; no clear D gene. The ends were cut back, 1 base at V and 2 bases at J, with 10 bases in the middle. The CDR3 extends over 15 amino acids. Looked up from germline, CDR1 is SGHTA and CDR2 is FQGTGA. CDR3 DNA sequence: TGTGCCAGCAGCTTAAATGGCAGAATCACAGATACGCAGTATTTT. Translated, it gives CASSLNGRITDTQYF.

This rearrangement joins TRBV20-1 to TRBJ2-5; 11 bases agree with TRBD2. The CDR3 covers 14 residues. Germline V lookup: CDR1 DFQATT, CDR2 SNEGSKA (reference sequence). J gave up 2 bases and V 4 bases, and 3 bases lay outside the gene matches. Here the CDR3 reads CSAIAGGNQETQYF. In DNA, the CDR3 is TGCAGTGCTATAGCGGGAGGGAATCAAGAGACCCAGTACTTC.

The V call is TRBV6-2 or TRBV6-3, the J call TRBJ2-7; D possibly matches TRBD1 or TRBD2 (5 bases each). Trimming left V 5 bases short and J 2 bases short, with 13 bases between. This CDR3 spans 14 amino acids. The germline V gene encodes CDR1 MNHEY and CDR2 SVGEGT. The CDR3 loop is CASSRRDGPYEQYV. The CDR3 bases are TGTGCCAGCAGTCGTCGGGACGGACCCTACGAGCAGTACGTC.

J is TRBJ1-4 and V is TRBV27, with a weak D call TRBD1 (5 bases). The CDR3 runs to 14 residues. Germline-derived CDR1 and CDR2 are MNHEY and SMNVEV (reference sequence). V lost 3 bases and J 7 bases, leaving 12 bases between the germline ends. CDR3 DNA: TGTGCCAGCAGTTTTGGGGGGTCTGGTGAAAAACTGTTTTTT. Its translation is CASSFGGSGEKLFF.

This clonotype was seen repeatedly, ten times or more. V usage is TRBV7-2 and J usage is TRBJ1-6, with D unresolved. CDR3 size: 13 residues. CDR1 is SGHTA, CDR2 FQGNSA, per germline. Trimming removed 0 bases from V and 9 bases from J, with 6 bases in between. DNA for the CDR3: TGTGCCAGCAGCTTAGCAACTCTTTCACCCCTCCACTTT. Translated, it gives CASSLATLSPLHF. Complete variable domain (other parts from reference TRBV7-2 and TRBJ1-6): GAGVSQSPSNKVTEKGKDVELRCDPISGHTALYWYRQSLGQGLEFLIYFQGNSAPDKSGLPSDRFSAERTGGSVSTLTIQRTQQEDSAVYLCASSLATLSPLHFGNGTRLTVT.

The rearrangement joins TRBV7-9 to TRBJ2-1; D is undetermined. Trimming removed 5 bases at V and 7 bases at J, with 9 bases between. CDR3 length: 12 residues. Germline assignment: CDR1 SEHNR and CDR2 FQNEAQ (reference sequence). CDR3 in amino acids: CASSPTPNEQFF. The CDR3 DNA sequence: TGTGCCAGCAGCCCGACACCGAATGAGCAGTTCTTC.

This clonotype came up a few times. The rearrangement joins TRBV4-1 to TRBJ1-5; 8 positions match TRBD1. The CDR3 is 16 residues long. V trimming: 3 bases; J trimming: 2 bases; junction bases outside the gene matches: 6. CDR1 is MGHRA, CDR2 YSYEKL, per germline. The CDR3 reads CASSHLDRGRNQPQHF. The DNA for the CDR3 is TGCGCCAGCAGCCATCTCGACAGGGGTCGCAATCAGCCCCAGCATTTT.

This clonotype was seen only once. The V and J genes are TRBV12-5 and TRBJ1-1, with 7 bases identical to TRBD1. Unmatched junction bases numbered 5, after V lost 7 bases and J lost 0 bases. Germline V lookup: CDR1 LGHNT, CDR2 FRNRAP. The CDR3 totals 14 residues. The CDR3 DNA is TGTGCTAGTGCCAACAGGGGTCTGAACACTGAAGCTTTCTTT. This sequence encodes CASANRGLNTEAFF. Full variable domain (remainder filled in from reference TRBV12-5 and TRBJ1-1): DARVTQTPRHKVTEMGQEVTMRCQPILGHNTVFWYRQTMMQGLELLAYFRNRAPLDDSGMPKDRFSAEMPDATLATLKIQPSEPRDSAVYFCASANRGLNTEAFFGQGTRLTVV.

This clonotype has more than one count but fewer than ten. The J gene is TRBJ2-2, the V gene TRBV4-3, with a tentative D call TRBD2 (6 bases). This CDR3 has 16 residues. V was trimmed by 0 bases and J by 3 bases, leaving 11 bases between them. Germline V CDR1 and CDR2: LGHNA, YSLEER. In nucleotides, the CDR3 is TGCGCCAGCAGCCAAGAAGCGACTAGACACACCGGGGAGCTGTTTTTT. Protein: CASSQEATRHTGELFF.

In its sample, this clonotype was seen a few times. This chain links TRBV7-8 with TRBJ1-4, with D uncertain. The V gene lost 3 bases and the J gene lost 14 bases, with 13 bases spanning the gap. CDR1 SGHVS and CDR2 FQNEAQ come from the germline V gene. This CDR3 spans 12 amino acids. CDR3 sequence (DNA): TGTGCCAGCAGCTTGACCCGAAGTGGGCTGTTTTTT. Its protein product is CASSLTRSGLFF.

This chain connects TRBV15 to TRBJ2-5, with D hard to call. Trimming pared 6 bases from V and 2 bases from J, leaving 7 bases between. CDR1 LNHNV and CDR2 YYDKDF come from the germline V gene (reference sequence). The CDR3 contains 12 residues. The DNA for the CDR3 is TGTGCCACCAGAGGCCCGCAAGAGACCCAGTACTTC. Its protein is CATRGPQETQYF.

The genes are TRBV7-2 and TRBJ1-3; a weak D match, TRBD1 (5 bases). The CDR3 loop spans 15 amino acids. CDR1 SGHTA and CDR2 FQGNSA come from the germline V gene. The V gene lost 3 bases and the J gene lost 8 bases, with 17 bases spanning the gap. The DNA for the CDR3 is TGTGCCAGCAGCTTTGCCGGTGCGGAGGGGCACACCATATATTTT. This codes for CASSFAGAEGHTIYF.

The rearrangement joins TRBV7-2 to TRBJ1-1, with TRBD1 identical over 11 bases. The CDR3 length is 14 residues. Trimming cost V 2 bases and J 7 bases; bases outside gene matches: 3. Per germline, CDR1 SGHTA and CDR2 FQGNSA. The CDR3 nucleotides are TGTGCCAGCAGCTTAACAGGGACAGGGGGTGAAGCTTTCTTT. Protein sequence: CASSLTGTGGEAFF.

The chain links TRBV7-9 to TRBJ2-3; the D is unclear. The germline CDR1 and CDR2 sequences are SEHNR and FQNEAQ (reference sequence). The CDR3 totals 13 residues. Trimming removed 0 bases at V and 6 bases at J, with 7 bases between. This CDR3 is CASSLANADTQYF. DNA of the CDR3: TGTGCCAGCAGCTTAGCTAATGCCGATACGCAGTATTTT.

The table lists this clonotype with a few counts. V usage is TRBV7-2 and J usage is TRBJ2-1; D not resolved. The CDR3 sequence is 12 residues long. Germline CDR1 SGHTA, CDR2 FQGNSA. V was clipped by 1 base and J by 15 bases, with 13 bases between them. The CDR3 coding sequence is TGTGCCAGCAGCTTAGACAGCGCGACGCCGTTCTTC. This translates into CASSLDSATPFF.

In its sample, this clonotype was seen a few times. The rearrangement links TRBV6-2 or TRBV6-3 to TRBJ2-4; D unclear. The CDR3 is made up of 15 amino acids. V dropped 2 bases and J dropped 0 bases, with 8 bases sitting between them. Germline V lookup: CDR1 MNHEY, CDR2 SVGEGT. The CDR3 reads CASSYGVLAKNIQYF. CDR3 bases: TGTGCCAGCAGTTACGGTGTCCTAGCCAAAAACATTCAGTACTTC.

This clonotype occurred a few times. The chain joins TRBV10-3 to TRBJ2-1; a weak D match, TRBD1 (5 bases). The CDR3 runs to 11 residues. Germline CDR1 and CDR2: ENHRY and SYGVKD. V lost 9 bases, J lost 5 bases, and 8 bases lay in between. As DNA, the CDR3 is TGTGCCATTGGACAAAACAATGAGCAGTTCTTC. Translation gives CAIGQNNEQFF.

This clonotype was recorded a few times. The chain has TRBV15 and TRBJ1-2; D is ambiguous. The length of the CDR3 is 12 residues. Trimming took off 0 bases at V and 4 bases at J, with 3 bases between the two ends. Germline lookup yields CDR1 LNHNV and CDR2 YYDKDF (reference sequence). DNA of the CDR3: TGTGCCACCAGCAGAGATAGCTATGGCTACACCTTC. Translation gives CATSRDSYGYTF.

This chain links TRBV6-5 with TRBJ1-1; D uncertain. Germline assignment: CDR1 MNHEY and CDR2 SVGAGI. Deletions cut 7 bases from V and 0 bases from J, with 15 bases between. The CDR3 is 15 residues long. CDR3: CASTPTGGMNTEAFF. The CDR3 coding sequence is TGTGCCAGCACCCCCACCGGCGGCATGAACACTGAAGCTTTCTTT.

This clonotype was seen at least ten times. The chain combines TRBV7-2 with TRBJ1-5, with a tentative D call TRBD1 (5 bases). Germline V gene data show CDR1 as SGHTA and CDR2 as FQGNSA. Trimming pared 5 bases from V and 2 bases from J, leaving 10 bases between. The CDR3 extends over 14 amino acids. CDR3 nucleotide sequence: TGTGCCAGCAGCCAGGGAATAGGCAATCAGCCCCAGCATTTT. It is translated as CASSQGIGNQPQHF. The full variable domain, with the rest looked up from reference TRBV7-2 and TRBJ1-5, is GAGVSQSPSNKVTEKGKDVELRCDPISGHTALYWYRQSLGQGLEFLIYFQGNSAPDKSGLPSDRFSAERTGGSVSTLTIQRTQQEDSAVYLCASSQGIGNQPQHFGDGTRLSIL.